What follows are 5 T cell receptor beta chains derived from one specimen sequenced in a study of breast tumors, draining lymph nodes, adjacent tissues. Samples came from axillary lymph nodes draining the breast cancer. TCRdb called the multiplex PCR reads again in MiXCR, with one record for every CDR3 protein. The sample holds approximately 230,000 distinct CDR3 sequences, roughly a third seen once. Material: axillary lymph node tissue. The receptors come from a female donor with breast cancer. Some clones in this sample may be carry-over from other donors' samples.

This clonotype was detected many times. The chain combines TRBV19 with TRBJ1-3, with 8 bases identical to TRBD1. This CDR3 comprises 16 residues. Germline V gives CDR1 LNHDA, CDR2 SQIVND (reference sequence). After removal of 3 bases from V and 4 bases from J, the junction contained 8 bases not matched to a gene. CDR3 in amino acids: CASSIDVGTGGNTIYF. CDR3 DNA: TGTGCCAGTAGTATCGACGTCGGGACAGGCGGAAACACCATATATTTT.

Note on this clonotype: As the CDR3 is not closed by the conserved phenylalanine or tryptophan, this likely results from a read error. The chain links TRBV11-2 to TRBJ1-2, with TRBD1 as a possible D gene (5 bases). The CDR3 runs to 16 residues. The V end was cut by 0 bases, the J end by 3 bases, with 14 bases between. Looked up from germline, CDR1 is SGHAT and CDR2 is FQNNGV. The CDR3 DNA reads TGTGCCAGCAGCTTAGATACGGGACGTCACTACTATGGCTACACCTCC. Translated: CASSLDTGRHYYGYTS.

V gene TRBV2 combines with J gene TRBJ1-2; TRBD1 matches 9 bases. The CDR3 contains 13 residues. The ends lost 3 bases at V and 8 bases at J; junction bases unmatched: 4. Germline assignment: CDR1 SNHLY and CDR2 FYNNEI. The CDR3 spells CASSEGQGGGYTF. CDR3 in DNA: TGTGCCAGCAGTGAGGGACAGGGAGGCGGCTACACCTTC. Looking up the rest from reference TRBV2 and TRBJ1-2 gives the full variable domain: EPEVTQTPSHQVTQMGQEVILRCVPISNHLYFYWYRQILGQKVEFLVSFYNNEISEKSEIFDDQFSVERPDGSNFTLKIRSTKLEDSAMYFCASSEGQGGGYTFGSGTRLTVV.

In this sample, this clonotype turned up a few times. The CDR3 bases are TGTGCCAGCAGTTACTCCTCAGGGAGTGAGACCCAGTACTTC. Encoded protein: CASSYSSGSETQYF. The chain employs TRBV6-6 and TRBJ2-5; possibly TRBD1 or TRBD2 for D (5 bases each). Trimming stripped 0 bases from V and 5 bases from J, with 10 bases between. Looked up from germline, CDR1 is MNHNY and CDR2 is SVGAGI (reference sequence). The CDR3 length is 14 residues.

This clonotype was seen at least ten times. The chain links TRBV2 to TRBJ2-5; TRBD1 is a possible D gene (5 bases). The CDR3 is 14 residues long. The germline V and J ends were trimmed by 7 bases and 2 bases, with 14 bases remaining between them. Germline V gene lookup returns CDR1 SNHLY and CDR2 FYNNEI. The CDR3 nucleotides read TGTGCCAGCAAGCGACAGTTGGCTCAAGAGACCCAGTACTTC. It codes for CASKRQLAQETQYF. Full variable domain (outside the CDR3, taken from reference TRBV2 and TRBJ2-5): EPEVTQTPSHQVTQMGQEVILRCVPISNHLYFYWYRQILGQKVEFLVSFYNNEISEKSEIFDDQFSVERPDGSNFTLKIRSTKLEDSAMYFCASKRQLAQETQYFGPGTRLLVL.